Listed here is a single T cell receptor beta chain. These data are taken from a study of T cell responses to AZD1222 COVID-19 vaccine. Assay: immunoSEQ multiplex PCR; the TCRdb copy retains only in-frame clones and omits some. The sample has around 130,000 clones, about 86% seen once. Deletions cut 0 bases from V and 4 bases from J, with 7 bases between. From germline, CDR1 is LGHNA and CDR2 YSLEER. CDR3 length equals 14 residues. The input for sequencing was peripheral blood, taken on day 0 of AZD1222 vaccination. V and J are TRBV4-3 and TRBJ1-5; no definite D call. This receptor was identified in an adult in good health. The CDR3 DNA is TGCGCCAGCAGCCAAGACCGGGGAAATCAGCCCCAGCATTTT. It codes for CASSQDRGNQPQHF.